This TCR beta chain stems from a study of blood T cell repertoires in COVID-19. Study-wide context: Samples representing acute and convalescent COVID-19 were sourced from the United States, Italy and Spain. Sources were T cells, B-cell-depleted T cells, or PBMCs; the material itself was cDNA or gDNA.

V lost 0 bases and J lost 8; bases outside the gene matches: 15. CDR1 SGHRS and CDR2 YFSETQ come from the germline V gene. This CDR3 comprises 17 residues. Original methodology: The authors estimated nucleated cell counts from reference gene primer amplification. Here immunoSEQ multiplex PCR was the method, and the copy in TCRdb shows in-frame clones only, minus some. V, J and clone size were drawn from that table, and D and trimming were deduced from the DNA. The table shows about 250,000 clones, with about 79% occurring only once. This TCR came from an elderly man with acute or convalescent COVID-19. The source material was peripheral blood. The V call is TRBV5-1, the J call TRBJ2-3, with TRBD1 matching over 7 bases. CDR3: CASSLASRGTHSGTQYF. The CDR3 DNA reads as TGCGCCAGCAGCTTGGCTAGCAGGGGGACCCACAGTGGTACGCAGTATTTT.